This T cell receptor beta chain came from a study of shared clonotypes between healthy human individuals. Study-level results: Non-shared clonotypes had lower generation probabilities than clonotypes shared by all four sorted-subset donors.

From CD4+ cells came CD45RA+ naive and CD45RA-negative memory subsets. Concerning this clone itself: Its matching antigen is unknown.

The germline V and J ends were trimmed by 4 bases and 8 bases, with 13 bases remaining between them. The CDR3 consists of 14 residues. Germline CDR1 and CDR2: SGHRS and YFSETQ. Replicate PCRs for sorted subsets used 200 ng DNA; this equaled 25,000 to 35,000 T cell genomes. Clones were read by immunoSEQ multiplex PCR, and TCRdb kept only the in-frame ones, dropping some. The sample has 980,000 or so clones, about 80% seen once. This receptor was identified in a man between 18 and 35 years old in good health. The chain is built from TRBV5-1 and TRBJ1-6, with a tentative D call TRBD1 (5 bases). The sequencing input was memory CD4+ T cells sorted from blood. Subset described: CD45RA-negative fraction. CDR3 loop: CASSQDGAYSPLHF. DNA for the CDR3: TGCGCCAGCAGCCAAGACGGGGCTTATTCACCCCTCCACTTT.